A single sample gave rise to the 17 T cell receptor beta chains below, sequenced in a study of Graves' ophthalmopathy and Graves' hyperthyroidism (dated by TCRdb to between 2017 and 2018). Data came from an Illumina HiSeq 2000. TCR beta CDR3 regions were amplified from RNA transcripts for repertoire sequencing. A first-round RT-PCR used HTBI primers with the Qiagen OneStep RT-PCR kit, followed by a second-round multiplex PCR, size selection and purification. TCRdb ran its own pipeline on the public reads, namely fastp trimming at Q25 and MiXCR clone calling, and kept in-frame beta chains. Entries that share a CDR3 protein sequence are merged under the most common genes and DNA. This sample gives a few hundred thousand distinct CDR3 sequences in total; roughly 18% of them show up just once. The ten most abundant clones make up 1.6% of the sample. The sample consisted of peripheral blood. These receptors were taken from a woman in her late teens or twenties with Graves' ophthalmopathy. Donor details come from another sample of the same person, matched by shared clones.

The table lists this clonotype with many counts. The chain is built from TRBV6-2 or TRBV6-3 and TRBJ1-1; the D gene is possibly TRBD1 (5 bases). CDR1 and CDR2 (germline): MNHEY, SVGEGT. This CDR3 region has 13 residues. Trimming took 6 bases from V and 4 from J, leaving 12 bases between them. The CDR3 sequence: CASSSRVGTEAFF. For the CDR3, the DNA is TGTGCCAGCAGCTCCAGGGTTGGCACTGAAGCTTTCTTT.

Many counts were recorded for this clonotype. The chain uses TRBV7-9 and TRBJ2-7, with a weak D call TRBD2 (5 bases). This CDR3 is built from 14 residues. CDR1 SEHNR and CDR2 FQNEAQ come from the germline V gene (reference sequence). Trimming pared 3 bases from V and 3 bases from J, leaving 12 bases between. CDR3 loop: CASSFPGLDYEQYF. CDR3 nucleotide sequence: TGTGCCAGCAGCTTTCCCGGACTTGACTACGAGCAGTACTTC.

This clonotype was seen repeatedly, ten times or more. The chain recombines TRBV2 with TRBJ2-7, with a possible D match to TRBD1 (6 bases). The V gene's germline CDR1 is SNHLY and CDR2 FYNNEI. Trimming removed 5 bases from V and 1 base from J, with 12 bases in between. The CDR3 consists of 14 residues. CDR3 coding DNA: TGTGCCAGCAGTCAGGGGACATATTCCTACGAGCAGTACTTC. It encodes CASSQGTYSYEQYF.

In regard to this clonotype: A much larger clone sits a single nucleotide away, making a read error possible. The V gene is TRBV2, the J gene TRBJ2-7, with 10 positions matching TRBD2. CDR3 length equals 15 residues. Germline loops: CDR1 SNHLY, CDR2 FYNNEI. The J segment lost 3 bases and the V segment lost 4 bases, leaving 6 bases of the junction unmatched. The CDR3 bases are TGTGCCAGCAGTGTCGGGACTAGCGATAACTACGAGCAGTACTTC. This codes for CASSVGTSDNYEQYF.

There are many counts of this clonotype. The rearrangement uses TRBV20-1 and TRBJ2-5; tentative D call: TRBD1 (6 bases). CDR3 length: 13 amino acids. Germline lookup yields CDR1 DFQATT and CDR2 SNEGSKA (reference sequence). V was shortened by 3 bases and J by 4 bases, with 12 bases between the two germline ends. Here the CDR3 DNA reads TGCAGTGCTAGGAAACAGGGCTCAGAGACCCAGTACTTC. Protein sequence: CSARKQGSETQYF.

This clonotype occurred many times. The chain joins TRBV6-4 to TRBJ1-2; D unclear. Trimming took 7 bases from V and 6 from J, leaving 21 bases between them. Per the germline V gene, CDR1 is MRHNA and CDR2 is SNTAGT. This CDR3 contains 15 residues. CDR3 in amino acids: CASIRTESWRDGYTF. The CDR3 DNA follows: TGTGCCAGCATAAGGACGGAATCTTGGAGGGATGGCTACACCTTC.

This clonotype was seen many times. The rearrangement uses TRBV12-3 or TRBV12-4 and TRBJ1-5; possible D gene TRBD1, 6 bases. CDR3 size: 16 residues. Between the trimmed V and J ends, which lost 3 bases and 0 bases, there was a span of 12 bases. Written as DNA, the CDR3 is TGTGCCAGCAGTTTCAGGGGAAGAGTTAGCAATCAGCCCCAGCATTTT. Residues: CASSFRGRVSNQPQHF.

This chain joins TRBV12-3 or TRBV12-4 and TRBJ1-2; D is uncertain. This CDR3 has 12 residues. The V gene lost 5 bases and the J gene lost 14 bases, with 18 bases spanning the gap. The CDR3 region is CASSPRMATRTF. CDR3 nucleotides: TGTGCCAGCAGTCCTCGGATGGCGACGAGGACCTTC.

Ten or more counts support this clonotype. V usage is TRBV28 and J usage is TRBJ2-7, with 10 bases aligning to TRBD1. Germline CDR1 MDHEN, CDR2 SYDVKM. The CDR3 runs to 15 residues. Trimming cost V 3 bases and J 5 bases; bases outside gene matches: 7. In DNA, the CDR3 is TGTGCCAGCAGTTTCCTTCGACAGGGGGCCAACGAGCAGTACTTC. The encoded protein is CASSFLRQGANEQYF.

This clonotype was observed many times. V usage is TRBV6-1 and J usage is TRBJ1-1; 8 nucleotides agree with TRBD1. This CDR3 region has 13 residues. CDR1 and CDR2 from the germline V gene are MNHNS and SASEGT. The ends lost 9 bases at V and 6 bases at J; junction bases unmatched: 9. The CDR3: CASSAGGFSEAFF. The DNA for the CDR3 is TGTGCCAGTTCGGCAGGGGGCTTTTCTGAAGCTTTCTTT.

At least ten counts were recorded for this clonotype. V and J are TRBV28 and TRBJ1-3, with a possible D match to TRBD1 (5 bases). The CDR3 runs 16 residues. Germline CDR1 and CDR2: MDHEN and SYDVKM. The V end lost 2 bases, the J end lost 6 bases, and 17 bases lay between the germline ends. CDR3 amino acids: CASSLGAPQGTNTIYF. CDR3 bases: TGTGCCAGCAGTTTAGGGGCCCCGCAGGGTACAAACACCATATATTTT.

In this sample, this clonotype turned up many times. The rearrangement joins TRBV12-3 or TRBV12-4 to TRBJ2-7; D may match TRBD1 or TRBD2 (5 bases each). The CDR3 length is 14 residues. Trimming shortened V by 1 base and J by 1 base, and 8 bases separated the two germline ends. The CDR3 is CASSLEEGSYEQYF. As DNA, the CDR3 is TGTGCCAGCAGTTTAGAAGAGGGGTCCTACGAGCAGTACTTC.

There are many counts of this clonotype. The chain combines TRBV11-2 with TRBJ2-7; 12 bases agree with TRBD2. The CDR3 consists of 17 residues. Per the germline V gene, CDR1 is SGHAT and CDR2 is FQNNGV. J gave up 3 bases and V 0 bases, and 6 bases lay outside the gene matches. CDR3 sequence (DNA): TGTGCCAGCAGCTTAGAACCTCCGGGACTAGCGGGCTACGAGCAGTACTTC. This codes for CASSLEPPGLAGYEQYF.

V gene TRBV6-1 combines with J gene TRBJ2-3; D unclear. V lost 2 bases to trimming and J lost 3 bases, with 6 bases between them. CDR3 size: 13 residues. Germline V gives CDR1 MNHNS, CDR2 SASEGT. CDR3 sequence: CASSESLTDTQYF. DNA of the CDR3: TGTGCCAGCAGTGAAAGTCTAACAGATACGCAGTATTTT.

This clonotype was counted only a few times. CDR3 sequence (DNA): TGTGCCAGCAGCTCAAATCAGGGGTTGGAGACCCAGTACTTC. It translates to CASSSNQGLETQYF. This chain joins TRBV7-2 and TRBJ2-5; maybe TRBD1 (6 bases). V was pared by 4 bases and J by 5 bases, with 14 bases between. This CDR3 is 14 amino acids long. Germline V gene sequence: CDR1 SGHTA, CDR2 FQGNSA. The full variable domain, completed using reference TRBV7-2 and TRBJ2-5, is GAGVSQSPSNKVTEKGKDVELRCDPISGHTALYWYRQSLGQGLEFLIYFQGNSAPDKSGLPSDRFSAERTGGSVSTLTIQRTQQEDSAVYLCASSSNQGLETQYFGPGTRLLVL.

This clonotype was seen a few times. This chain connects TRBV29-1 to TRBJ2-2; 7 positions match TRBD1. CDR1 SQVTM and CDR2 ANQGSEA come from the germline V gene. V lost 6 bases and J lost 8; bases outside the gene matches: 12. This CDR3 has 14 residues. The CDR3 is CSVYTGTARGELFF. For the CDR3, the DNA is TGCAGCGTATACACCGGGACAGCGCGGGGGGAGCTGTTTTTT.

The V gene is TRBV19, the J gene TRBJ2-5; TRBD1 might be the D (5 bases). The end of the DNA fits TRBJ2-1 better, so the J call may be wrong. Germline V lookup: CDR1 LNHDA, CDR2 SQIVND (reference sequence). This CDR3 spans 13 amino acids. The CDR3, as DNA: TGTGCCAGTAGTATTCTAATAGGGGATGAGCAGTTCTTC. It encodes CASSILIGDEQFF.